This TCR beta chain was recovered during a study of blood T cell repertoires in COVID-19. On the study more broadly: From the United States, Italy and Spain came samples of acute and convalescent COVID-19. Sample material is recorded as cDNA or gDNA derived from T cells, B-cell-depleted T cells, or PBMCs.

The CDR3 sequence is 15 residues long. The germline CDR1 and CDR2 sequences are SNHLY and FYNNEI. The trim removed 6 bases at V and 3 bases at J, leaving 4 bases unmatched. The data were produced by immunoSEQ multiplex PCR, yet TCRdb's version contains in-frame clones alone and is incomplete. Of around 130,000 clones in the sample, under 85% were seen once. This chain links TRBV2 with TRBJ2-5, with TRBD2 matching 13 bases. The TCR comes from an older woman with acute or convalescent COVID-19. Input material: peripheral blood. CDR3 sequence reads: CASSTGLAGKETQYF. CDR3 DNA: TGTGCCAGCAGCACGGGACTAGCGGGGAAAGAGACCCAGTACTTC. The entire variable domain, with the rest obtained from reference TRBV2 and TRBJ2-5, is as follows: EPEVTQTPSHQVTQMGQEVILRCVPISNHLYFYWYRQILGQKVEFLVSFYNNEISEKSEIFDDQFSVERPDGSNFTLKIRSTKLEDSAMYFCASSTGLAGKETQYFGPGTRLLVL.